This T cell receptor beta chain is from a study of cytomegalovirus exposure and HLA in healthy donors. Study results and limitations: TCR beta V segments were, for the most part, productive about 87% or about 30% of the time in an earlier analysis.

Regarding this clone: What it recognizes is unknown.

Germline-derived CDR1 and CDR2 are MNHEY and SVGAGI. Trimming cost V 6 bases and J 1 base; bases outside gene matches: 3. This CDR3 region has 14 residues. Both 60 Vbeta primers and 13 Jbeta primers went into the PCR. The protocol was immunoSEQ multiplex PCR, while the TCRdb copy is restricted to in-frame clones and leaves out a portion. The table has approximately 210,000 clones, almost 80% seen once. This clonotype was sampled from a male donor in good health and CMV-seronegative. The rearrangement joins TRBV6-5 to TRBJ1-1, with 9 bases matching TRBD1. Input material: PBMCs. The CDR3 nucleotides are TGTGCCAGCAGGGTGGGACAGGGGAACACTGAAGCTTTCTTT. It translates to CASRVGQGNTEAFF.